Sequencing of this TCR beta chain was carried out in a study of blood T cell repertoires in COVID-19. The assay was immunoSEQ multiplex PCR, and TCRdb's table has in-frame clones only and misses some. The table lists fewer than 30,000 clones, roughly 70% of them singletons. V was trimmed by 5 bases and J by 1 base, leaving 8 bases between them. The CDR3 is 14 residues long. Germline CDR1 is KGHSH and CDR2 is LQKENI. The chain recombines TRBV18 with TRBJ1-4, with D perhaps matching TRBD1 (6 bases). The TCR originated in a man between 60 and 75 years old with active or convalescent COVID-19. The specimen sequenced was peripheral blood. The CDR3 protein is CASSLDRTNEKLFF. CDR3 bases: TGTGCCAGCTCATTGGACAGAACTAATGAAAAACTGTTTTTT. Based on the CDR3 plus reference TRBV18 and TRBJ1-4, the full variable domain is NAGVMQNPRHLVRRRGQEARLRCSPMKGHSHVYWYRQLPEEGLKFMVYLQKENIIDESGMPKERFSAEFPKEGPSILRIQQVVRGDSAAYFCASSLDRTNEKLFFGSGTQLSVL.